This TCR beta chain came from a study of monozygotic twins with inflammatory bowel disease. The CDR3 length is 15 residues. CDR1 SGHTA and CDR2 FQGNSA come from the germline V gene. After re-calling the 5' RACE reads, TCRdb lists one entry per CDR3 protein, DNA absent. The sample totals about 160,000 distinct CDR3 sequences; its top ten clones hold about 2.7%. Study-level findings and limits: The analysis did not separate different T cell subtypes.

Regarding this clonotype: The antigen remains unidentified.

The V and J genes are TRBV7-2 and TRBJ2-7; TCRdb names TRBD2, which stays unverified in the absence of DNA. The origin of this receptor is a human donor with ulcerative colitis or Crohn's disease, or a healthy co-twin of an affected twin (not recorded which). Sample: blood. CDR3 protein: CASRGLAGVSYEQYF.